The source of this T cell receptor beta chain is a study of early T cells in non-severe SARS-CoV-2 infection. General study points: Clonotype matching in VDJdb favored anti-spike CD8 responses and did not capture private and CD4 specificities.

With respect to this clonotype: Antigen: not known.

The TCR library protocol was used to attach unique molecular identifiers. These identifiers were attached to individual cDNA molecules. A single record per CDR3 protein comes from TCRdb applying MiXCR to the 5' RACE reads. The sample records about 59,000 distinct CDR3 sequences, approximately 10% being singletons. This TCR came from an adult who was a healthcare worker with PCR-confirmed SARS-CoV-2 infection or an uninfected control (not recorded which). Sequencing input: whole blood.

The CDR3 sequence: CASRATTSGGAYYF. The CDR3 nucleotides are TGTGCCAGCAGGGCGACAACTAGCGGGGGGGCCTATTACTTC. V and J are TRBV6-5 and TRBJ2-7, with 13 bases that match TRBD2. This CDR3 comprises 14 residues. Germline loops: CDR1 MNHEY, CDR2 SVGAGI. V gave up 6 bases and J gave up 13 bases; unmatched junction bases: 12.